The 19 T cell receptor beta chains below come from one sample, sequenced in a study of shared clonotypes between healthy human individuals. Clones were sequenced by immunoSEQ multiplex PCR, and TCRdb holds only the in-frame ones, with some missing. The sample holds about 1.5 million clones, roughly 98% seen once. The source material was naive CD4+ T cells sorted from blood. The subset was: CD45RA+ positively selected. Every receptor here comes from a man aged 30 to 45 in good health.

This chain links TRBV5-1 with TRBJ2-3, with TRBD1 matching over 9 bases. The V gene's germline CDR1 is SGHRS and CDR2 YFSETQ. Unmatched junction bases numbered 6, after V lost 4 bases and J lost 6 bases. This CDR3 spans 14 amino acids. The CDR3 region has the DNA TGCGCCAGCAGCACACAGGGGGCGAGTGATACGCAGTATTTT. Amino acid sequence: CASSTQGASDTQYF.

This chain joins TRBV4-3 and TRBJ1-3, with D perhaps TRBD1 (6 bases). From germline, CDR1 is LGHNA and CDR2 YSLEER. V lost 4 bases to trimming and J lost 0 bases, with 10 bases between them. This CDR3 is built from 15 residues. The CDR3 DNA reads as TGCGCCAGCAGCCCGTACAGGGCCTCTGGAAACACCATATATTTT. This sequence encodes CASSPYRASGNTIYF.

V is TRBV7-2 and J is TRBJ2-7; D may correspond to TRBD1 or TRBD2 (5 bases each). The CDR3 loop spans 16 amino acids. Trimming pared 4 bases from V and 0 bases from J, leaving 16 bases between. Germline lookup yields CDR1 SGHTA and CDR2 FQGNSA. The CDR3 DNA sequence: TGTGCCAGCAGCTCACAACTATGGGGGAGCTCCTACGAGCAGTACTTC. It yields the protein CASSSQLWGSSYEQYF.

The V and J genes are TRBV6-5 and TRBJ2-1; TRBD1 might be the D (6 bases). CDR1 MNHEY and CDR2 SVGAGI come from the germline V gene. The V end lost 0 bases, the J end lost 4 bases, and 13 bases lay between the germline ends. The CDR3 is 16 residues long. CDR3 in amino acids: CASSYSQGTFYNEQFF. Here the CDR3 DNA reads TGTGCCAGCAGTTACTCTCAGGGGACCTTTTACAATGAGCAGTTCTTC.

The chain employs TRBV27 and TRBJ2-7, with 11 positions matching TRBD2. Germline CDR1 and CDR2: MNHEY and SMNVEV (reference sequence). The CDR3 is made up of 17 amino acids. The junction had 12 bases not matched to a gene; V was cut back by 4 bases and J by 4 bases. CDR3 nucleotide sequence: TGTGCCAGCAGTTATAGACTAGCGGGACGATCTCATTACGAGCAGTACTTC. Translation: CASSYRLAGRSHYEQYF.

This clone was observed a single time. The CDR3 DNA reads TGTGCCAGCAGCCGAGGAGGGCTAGCGGACTCCAAAAACATTCAGTACTTC. This sequence encodes CASSRGGLADSKNIQYF. The chain uses TRBV13 and TRBJ2-4; 7 nucleotides line up with TRBD2. Looked up from germline, CDR1 is PRHDT and CDR2 is FYEKMQ (reference sequence). CDR3 length equals 17 residues. The junction had 12 bases not matched to a gene; V was cut back by 5 bases and J by 2 bases. The full variable domain, rest sourced from reference TRBV13 and TRBJ2-4, is AAGVIQSPRHLIKEKRETATLKCYPIPRHDTVYWYQQGPGQDPQFLISFYEKMQSDKGSIPDRFSAQQFSDYHSELNMSSLELGDSALYFCASSRGGLADSKNIQYFGAGTRLSVL.

DNA of the CDR3: TGTGCCAGCAGCTGGGACCTACCGGAGACCCAGTACTTC. Translating gives CASSWDLPETQYF. The rearrangement uses TRBV5-5 and TRBJ2-5; D is perhaps TRBD1 or TRBD2 (5 bases each). Germline V gene sequence: CDR1 SGHKS, CDR2 YYEKEE (reference sequence). The CDR3 loop spans 13 amino acids. Deletions cut 3 bases from V and 5 bases from J, with 11 bases between.

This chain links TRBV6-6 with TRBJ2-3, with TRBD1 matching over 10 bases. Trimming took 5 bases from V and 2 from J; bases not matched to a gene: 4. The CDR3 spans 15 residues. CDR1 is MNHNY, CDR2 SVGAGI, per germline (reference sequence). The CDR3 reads CASSGTGDYTDTQYF. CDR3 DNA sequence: TGTGCCAGCAGTGGGACAGGGGACTACACAGATACGCAGTATTTT.

CDR3 in amino acids: CASSGRAGTAIGELFF. The CDR3 nucleotides are TGTGCCAGCAGCGGACGAGCAGGAACAGCAATCGGGGAGCTGTTTTTT. The chain employs TRBV7-3 and TRBJ2-2; D gene unclear. The CDR3 contains 16 residues. Trimming took 5 bases from V and 7 from J, leaving 20 bases between them. CDR1 and CDR2 (germline): SGHTA, FQGTGA. Filled out from reference TRBV7-3 and TRBJ2-2, the complete variable domain reads GAGVSQTPSNKVTEKGKYVELRCDPISGHTALYWYRQSLGQGPEFLIYFQGTGAADDSGLPNDRFFAVRPEGSVSTLKIQRTERGDSAVYLCASSGRAGTAIGELFFGEGSRLTVL.

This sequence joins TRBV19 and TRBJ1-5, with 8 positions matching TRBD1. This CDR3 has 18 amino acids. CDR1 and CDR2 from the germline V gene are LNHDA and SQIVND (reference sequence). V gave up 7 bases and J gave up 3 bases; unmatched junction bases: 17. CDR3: CASISIRAGGKSNQPQHF. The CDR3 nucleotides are TGTGCCAGTATCAGCATTCGGGCAGGGGGCAAATCCAATCAGCCCCAGCATTTT. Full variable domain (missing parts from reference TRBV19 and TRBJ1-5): DGGITQSPKYLFRKEGQNVTLSCEQNLNHDAMYWYRQDPGQGLRLIYYSQIVNDFQKGDIAEGYSVSREKKESFPLTVTSAQKNPTAFYLCASISIRAGGKSNQPQHFGDGTRLSIL.

The CDR3 loop is CASSSVVADTQYF. CDR3 nucleotides: TGTGCCAGCAGTTCTGTGGTAGCAGATACGCAGTATTTT. This chain connects TRBV6-6 to TRBJ2-3; D gene uncertain. The CDR3 contains 13 residues. Germline lookup yields CDR1 MNHNY and CDR2 SVGAGI (reference sequence). The germline V and J ends were trimmed by 4 bases and 4 bases, with 9 bases remaining between them.

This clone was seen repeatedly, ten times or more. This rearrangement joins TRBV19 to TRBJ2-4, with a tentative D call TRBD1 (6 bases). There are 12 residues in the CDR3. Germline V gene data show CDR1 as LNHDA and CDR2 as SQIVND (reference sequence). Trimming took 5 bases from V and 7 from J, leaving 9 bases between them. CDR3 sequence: CASSADRNIQYF. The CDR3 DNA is TGTGCCAGTAGTGCCGACAGGAACATTCAGTACTTC. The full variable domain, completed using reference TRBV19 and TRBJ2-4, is DGGITQSPKYLFRKEGQNVTLSCEQNLNHDAMYWYRQDPGQGLRLIYYSQIVNDFQKGDIAEGYSVSREKKESFPLTVTSAQKNPTAFYLCASSADRNIQYFGAGTRLSVL.

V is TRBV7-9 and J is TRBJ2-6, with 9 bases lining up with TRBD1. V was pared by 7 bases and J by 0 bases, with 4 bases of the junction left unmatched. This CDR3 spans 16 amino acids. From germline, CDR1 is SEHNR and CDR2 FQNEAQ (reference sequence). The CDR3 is CASTKTGGSGANVLTF. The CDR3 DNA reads TGTGCCAGCACTAAGACAGGGGGCTCTGGGGCCAACGTCCTGACTTTC.

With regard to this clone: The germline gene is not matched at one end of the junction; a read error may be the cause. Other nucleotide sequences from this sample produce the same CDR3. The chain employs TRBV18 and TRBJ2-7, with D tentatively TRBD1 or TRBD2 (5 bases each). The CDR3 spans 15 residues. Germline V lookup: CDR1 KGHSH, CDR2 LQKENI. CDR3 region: CASSPPGRSSYEQYF. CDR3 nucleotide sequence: TGTGCCAGCTCCCCACCGGGACGGAGCTCCTACGAGCAGTACTTC.

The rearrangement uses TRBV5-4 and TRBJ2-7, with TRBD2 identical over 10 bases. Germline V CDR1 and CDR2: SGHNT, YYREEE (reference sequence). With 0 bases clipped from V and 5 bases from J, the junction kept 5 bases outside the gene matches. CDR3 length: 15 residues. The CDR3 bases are TGTGCCAGCAGCTTGGCTAGCGGGAGTTCGGACGAGCAGTACTTC. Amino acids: CASSLASGSSDEQYF. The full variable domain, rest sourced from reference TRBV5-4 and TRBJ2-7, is ETGVTQSPTHLIKTRGQQVTLRCSSQSGHNTVSWYQQALGQGPQFIFQYYREEENGRGNFPPRFSGLQFPNYSSELNVNALELDDSALYLCASSLASGSSDEQYFGPGTRLTVT.

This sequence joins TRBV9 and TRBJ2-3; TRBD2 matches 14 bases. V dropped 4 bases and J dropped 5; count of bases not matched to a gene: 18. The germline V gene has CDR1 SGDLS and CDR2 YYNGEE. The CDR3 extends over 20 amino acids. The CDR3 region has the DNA TGTGCCAGCAGCTTCTCAGAACCGGGACTAGCGGGAGACGGGGGAGATACGCAGTATTTT. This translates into CASSFSEPGLAGDGGDTQYF.

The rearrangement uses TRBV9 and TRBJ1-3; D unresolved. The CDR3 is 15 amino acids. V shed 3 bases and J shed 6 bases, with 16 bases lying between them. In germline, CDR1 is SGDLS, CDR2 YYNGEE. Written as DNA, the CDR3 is TGTGCCAGCAGCGAGTCGGCGGGCGAAGCAAACACCATATATTTT. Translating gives CASSESAGEANTIYF.

The CDR3, as DNA: TGTGCCATCAGAGCGGGGGGCCCTACTAGCGGGAGCCACCAATGGATGGGCTACGAGCAGTACTTC. This encodes CAIRAGGPTSGSHQWMGYEQYF. The chain recombines TRBV10-3 with TRBJ2-7, with 11 bases that match TRBD2. This CDR3 is 22 amino acids long. With V trimmed by 6 bases and J by 3 bases, 28 bases remained unmatched. The V gene's germline CDR1 is ENHRY and CDR2 SYGVKD.

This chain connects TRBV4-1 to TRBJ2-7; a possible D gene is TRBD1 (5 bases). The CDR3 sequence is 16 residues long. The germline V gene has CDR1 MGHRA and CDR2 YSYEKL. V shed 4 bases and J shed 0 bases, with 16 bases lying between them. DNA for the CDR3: TGCGCCAGCAGCCCACGACCGGTGACAGACTCCTACGAGCAGTACTTC. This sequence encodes CASSPRPVTDSYEQYF.